Sequencing of this TCR beta chain was carried out in a study of blood T cell repertoires in COVID-19. On the study more broadly: The samples span acute and convalescent COVID-19 from the United States, Italy and Spain. T cells, B-cell-depleted T cells, or PBMCs provided the cDNA or gDNA that served as material.

Authors' data handling: Amplification of reference gene primers provided the estimated nucleated cell counts. Some clones are missing from TCRdb's copy, which holds only in-frame ones; the method was immunoSEQ multiplex PCR. The V and J calls and the clone size are those of that table, but D and trimming were determined from the DNA. Of about 170,000 clones in the sample, about 82% were seen once. Sequenced sample: peripheral blood. The clonotype originates from a man in his fifties with active or convalescent COVID-19.

In DNA, the CDR3 is TGTGCCAGCAGATTGACTAGCGGGATGTACAATGAGCAGTTCTTC. Its translation is CASRLTSGMYNEQFF. This rearrangement joins TRBV6-5 to TRBJ2-1, with 11 bases matching TRBD2. The germline CDR1 and CDR2 sequences are MNHEY and SVGAGI. This CDR3 has 15 residues. J was trimmed by 4 bases and V by 6 bases; bases with no gene match: 5.